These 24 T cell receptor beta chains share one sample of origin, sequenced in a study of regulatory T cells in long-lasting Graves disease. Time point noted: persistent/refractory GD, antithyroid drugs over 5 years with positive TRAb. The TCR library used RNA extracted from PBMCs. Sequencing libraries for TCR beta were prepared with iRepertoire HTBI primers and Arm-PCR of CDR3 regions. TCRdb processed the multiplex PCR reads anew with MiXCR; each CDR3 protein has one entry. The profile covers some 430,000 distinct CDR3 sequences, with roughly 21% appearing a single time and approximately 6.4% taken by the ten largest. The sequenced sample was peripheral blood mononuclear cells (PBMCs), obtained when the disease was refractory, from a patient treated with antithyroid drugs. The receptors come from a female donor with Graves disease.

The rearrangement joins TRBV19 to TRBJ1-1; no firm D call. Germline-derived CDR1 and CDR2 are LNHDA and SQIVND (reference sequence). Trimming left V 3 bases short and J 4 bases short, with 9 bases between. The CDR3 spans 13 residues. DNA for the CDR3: TGTGCCAGTAGTATTACAGATCTCACTGAAGCTTTCTTT. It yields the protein CASSITDLTEAFF.

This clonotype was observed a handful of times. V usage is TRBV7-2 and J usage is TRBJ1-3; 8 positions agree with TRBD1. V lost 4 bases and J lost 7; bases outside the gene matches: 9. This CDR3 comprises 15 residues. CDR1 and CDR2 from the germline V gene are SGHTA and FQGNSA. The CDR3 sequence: CASSSRQGPSNTIYF. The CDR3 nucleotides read TGTGCCAGCAGCTCCCGACAGGGGCCAAGTAACACCATATATTTT.

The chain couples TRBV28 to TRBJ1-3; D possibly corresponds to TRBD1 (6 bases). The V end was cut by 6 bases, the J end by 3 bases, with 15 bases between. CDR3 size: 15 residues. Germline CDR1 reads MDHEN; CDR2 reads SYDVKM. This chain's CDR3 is CASSPADRLGNTIYF. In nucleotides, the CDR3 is TGTGCCAGCAGCCCTGCCGACAGGCTTGGAAACACCATATATTTT.

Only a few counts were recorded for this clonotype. The CDR3 coding sequence is TGTGCCTGGAGCCTTGCCGGAGGGACTGAAGCTTTCTTT. Amino acids: CAWSLAGGTEAFF. The chain is built from TRBV30 and TRBJ1-1; D gene uncertain. CDR3 length: 13 residues. V dropped 3 bases and J dropped 5 bases, with 13 bases sitting between them. CDR1 and CDR2 from the germline V gene are GTSNPN and SVGIG (reference sequence).

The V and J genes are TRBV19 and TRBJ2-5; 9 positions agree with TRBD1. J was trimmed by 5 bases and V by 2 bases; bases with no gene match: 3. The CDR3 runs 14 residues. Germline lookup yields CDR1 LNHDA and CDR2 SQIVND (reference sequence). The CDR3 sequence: CASSITGGDETQYF. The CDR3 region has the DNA TGTGCCAGTAGTATAACAGGGGGCGACGAGACCCAGTACTTC.

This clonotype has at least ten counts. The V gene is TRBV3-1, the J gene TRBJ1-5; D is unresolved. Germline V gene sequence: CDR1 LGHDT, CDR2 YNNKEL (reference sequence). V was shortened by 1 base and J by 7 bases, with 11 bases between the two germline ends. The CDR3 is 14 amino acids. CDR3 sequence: CASSQGRVRQPQHF. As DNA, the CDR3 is TGTGCCAGCAGCCAAGGGCGGGTCAGGCAGCCCCAGCATTTT.

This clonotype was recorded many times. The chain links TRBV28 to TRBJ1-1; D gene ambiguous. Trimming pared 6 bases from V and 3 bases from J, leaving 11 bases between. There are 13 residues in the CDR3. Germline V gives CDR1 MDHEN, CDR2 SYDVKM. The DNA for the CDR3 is TGTGCCAGCAGCGCTCCTTGGGACACTGAAGCTTTCTTT. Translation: CASSAPWDTEAFF.

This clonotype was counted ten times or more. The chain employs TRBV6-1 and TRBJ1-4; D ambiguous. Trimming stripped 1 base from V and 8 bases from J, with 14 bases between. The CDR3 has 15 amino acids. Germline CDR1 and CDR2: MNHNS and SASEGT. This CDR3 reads CASSEGWGSGEKLFF. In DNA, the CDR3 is TGTGCCAGCAGTGAAGGTTGGGGAAGTGGAGAAAAACTGTTTTTT.

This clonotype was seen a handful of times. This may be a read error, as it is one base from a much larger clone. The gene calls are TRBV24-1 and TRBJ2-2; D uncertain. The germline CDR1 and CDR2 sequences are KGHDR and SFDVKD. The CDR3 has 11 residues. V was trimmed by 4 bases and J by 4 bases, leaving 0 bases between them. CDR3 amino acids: CATSDTGELFF. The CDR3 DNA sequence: TGTGCCACCAGTGACACCGGGGAGCTGTTTTTT.

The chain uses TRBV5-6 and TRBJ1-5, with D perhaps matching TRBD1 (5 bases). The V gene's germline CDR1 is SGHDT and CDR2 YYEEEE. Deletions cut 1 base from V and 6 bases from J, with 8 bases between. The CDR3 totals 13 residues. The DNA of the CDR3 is TGTGCCAGCAGCTTGTTGGGGACTCAGCCCCAGCATTTT. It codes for CASSLLGTQPQHF. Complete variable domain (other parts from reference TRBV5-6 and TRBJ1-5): DAGVTQSPTHLIKTRGQQVTLRCSPKSGHDTVSWYQQALGQGPQFIFQYYEEEERQRGNFPDRFSGHQFPNYSSELNVNALLLGDSALYLCASSLLGTQPQHFGDGTRLSIL.

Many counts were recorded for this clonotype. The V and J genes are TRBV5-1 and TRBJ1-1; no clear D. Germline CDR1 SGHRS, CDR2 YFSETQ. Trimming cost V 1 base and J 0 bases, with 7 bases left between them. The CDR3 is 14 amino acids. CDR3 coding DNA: TGCGCCAGCAGCTTGTGGGGAATGAACACTGAAGCTTTCTTT. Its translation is CASSLWGMNTEAFF.

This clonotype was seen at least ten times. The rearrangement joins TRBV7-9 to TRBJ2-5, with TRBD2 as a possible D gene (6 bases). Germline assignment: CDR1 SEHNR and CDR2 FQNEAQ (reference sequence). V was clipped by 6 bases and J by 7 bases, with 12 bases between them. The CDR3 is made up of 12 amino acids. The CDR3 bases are TGTGCCAGCAGGCGGGGCGAGGGGACCCAGTACTTC. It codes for CASRRGEGTQYF.

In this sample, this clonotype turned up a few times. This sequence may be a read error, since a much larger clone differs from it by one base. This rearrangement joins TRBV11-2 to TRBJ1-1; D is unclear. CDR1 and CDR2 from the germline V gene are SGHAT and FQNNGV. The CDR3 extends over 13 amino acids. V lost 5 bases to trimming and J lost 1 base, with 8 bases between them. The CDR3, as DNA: TGTGCCAGCAGCCCACAGAGGAACACTGAAGCTTTCTTT. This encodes CASSPQRNTEAFF.

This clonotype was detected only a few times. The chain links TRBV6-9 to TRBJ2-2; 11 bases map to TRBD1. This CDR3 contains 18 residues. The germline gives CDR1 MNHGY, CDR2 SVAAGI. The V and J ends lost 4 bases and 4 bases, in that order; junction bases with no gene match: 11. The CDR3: CASSWTGGAVVFTGELFF. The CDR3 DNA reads TGTGCCAGCAGTTGGACAGGGGGCGCGGTGGTTTTCACCGGGGAGCTGTTTTTT.

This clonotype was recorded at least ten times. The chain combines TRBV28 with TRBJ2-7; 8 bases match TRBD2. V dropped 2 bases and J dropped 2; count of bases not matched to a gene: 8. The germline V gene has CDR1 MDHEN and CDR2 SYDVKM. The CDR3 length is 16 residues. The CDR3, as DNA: TGTGCCAGCAGTTTAGTGGGGGCGGGAGGAACCTACGAGCAGTACTTC. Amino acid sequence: CASSLVGAGGTYEQYF.

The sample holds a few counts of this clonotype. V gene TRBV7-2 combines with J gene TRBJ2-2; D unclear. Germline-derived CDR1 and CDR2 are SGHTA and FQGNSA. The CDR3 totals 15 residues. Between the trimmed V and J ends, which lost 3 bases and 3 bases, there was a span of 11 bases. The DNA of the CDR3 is TGTGCCAGCAGCTTTAGAGGCGGCCACACCGGGGAGCTGTTTTTT. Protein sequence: CASSFRGGHTGELFF.

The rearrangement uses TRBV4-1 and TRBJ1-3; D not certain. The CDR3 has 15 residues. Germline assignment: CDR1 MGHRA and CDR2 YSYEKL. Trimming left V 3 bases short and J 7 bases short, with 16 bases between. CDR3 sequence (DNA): TGCGCCAGCAGCCAGACGGGATCCGTCGGCAACACCATATATTTT. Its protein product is CASSQTGSVGNTIYF.

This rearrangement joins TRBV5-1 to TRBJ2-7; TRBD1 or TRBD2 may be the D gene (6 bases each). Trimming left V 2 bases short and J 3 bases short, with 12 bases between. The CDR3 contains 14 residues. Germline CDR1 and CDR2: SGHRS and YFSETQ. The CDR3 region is CASSFGGGGYEQYF. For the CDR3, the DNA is TGCGCCAGCAGCTTTGGTGGAGGGGGCTACGAGCAGTACTTC.

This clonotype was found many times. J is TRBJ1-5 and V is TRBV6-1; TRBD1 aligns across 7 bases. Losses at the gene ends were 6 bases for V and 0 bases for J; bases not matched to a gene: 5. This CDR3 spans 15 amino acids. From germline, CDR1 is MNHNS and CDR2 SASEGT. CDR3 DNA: TGTGCCAGCAGCCCCGGGACAGTTAGCAATCAGCCCCAGCATTTT. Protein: CASSPGTVSNQPQHF.

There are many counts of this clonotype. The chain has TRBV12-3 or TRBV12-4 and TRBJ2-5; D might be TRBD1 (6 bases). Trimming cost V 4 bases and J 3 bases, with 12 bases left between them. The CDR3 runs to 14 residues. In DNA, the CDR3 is TGTGCCAGCAGTTACGGACAGAGAGAAGAGACCCAGTACTTC. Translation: CASSYGQREETQYF.

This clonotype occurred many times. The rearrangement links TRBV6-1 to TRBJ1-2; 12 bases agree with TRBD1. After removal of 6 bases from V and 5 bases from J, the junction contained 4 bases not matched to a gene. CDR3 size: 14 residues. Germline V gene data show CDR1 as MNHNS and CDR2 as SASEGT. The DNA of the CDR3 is TGTGCCAGCAGGGGACAGGGGGCGAATTATGGCTACACCTTC. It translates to CASRGQGANYGYTF.

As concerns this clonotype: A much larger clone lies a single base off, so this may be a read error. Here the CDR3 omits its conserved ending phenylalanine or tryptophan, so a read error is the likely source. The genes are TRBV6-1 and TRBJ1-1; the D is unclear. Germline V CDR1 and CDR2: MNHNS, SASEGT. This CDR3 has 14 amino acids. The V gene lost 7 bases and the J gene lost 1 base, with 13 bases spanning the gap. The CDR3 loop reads CASTNPDWNTEAFL. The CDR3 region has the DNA TGTGCCAGCACCAACCCAGATTGGAACACTGAAGCTTTCCTT.

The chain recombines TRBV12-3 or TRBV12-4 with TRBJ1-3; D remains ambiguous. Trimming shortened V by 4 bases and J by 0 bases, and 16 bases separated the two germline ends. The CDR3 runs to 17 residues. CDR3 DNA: TGTGCCAGCAGTTCCAACTGGGAGGGCTCCTCTGGAAACACCATATATTTT. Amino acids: CASSSNWEGSSGNTIYF.

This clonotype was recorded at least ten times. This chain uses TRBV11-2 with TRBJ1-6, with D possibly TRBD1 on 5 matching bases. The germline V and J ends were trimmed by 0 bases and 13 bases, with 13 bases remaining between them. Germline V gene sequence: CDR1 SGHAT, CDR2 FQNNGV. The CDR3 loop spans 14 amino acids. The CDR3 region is CASSLDLWGKPLHF. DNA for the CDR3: TGTGCCAGCAGCTTAGATTTGTGGGGGAAGCCCCTCCACTTT.